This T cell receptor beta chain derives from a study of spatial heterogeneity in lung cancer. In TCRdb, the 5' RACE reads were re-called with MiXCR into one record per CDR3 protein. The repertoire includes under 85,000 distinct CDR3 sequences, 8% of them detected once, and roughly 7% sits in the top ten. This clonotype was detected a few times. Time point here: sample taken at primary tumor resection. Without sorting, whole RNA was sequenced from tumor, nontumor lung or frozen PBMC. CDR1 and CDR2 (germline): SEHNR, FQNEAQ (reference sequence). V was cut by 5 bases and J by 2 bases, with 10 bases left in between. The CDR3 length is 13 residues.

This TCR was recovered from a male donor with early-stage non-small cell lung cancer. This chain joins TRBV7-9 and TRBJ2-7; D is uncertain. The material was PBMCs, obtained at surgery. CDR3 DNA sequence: TGTGCCAGCAGCCAAGACTGGGCCTACGAGCAGTACTTC. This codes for CASSQDWAYEQYF.